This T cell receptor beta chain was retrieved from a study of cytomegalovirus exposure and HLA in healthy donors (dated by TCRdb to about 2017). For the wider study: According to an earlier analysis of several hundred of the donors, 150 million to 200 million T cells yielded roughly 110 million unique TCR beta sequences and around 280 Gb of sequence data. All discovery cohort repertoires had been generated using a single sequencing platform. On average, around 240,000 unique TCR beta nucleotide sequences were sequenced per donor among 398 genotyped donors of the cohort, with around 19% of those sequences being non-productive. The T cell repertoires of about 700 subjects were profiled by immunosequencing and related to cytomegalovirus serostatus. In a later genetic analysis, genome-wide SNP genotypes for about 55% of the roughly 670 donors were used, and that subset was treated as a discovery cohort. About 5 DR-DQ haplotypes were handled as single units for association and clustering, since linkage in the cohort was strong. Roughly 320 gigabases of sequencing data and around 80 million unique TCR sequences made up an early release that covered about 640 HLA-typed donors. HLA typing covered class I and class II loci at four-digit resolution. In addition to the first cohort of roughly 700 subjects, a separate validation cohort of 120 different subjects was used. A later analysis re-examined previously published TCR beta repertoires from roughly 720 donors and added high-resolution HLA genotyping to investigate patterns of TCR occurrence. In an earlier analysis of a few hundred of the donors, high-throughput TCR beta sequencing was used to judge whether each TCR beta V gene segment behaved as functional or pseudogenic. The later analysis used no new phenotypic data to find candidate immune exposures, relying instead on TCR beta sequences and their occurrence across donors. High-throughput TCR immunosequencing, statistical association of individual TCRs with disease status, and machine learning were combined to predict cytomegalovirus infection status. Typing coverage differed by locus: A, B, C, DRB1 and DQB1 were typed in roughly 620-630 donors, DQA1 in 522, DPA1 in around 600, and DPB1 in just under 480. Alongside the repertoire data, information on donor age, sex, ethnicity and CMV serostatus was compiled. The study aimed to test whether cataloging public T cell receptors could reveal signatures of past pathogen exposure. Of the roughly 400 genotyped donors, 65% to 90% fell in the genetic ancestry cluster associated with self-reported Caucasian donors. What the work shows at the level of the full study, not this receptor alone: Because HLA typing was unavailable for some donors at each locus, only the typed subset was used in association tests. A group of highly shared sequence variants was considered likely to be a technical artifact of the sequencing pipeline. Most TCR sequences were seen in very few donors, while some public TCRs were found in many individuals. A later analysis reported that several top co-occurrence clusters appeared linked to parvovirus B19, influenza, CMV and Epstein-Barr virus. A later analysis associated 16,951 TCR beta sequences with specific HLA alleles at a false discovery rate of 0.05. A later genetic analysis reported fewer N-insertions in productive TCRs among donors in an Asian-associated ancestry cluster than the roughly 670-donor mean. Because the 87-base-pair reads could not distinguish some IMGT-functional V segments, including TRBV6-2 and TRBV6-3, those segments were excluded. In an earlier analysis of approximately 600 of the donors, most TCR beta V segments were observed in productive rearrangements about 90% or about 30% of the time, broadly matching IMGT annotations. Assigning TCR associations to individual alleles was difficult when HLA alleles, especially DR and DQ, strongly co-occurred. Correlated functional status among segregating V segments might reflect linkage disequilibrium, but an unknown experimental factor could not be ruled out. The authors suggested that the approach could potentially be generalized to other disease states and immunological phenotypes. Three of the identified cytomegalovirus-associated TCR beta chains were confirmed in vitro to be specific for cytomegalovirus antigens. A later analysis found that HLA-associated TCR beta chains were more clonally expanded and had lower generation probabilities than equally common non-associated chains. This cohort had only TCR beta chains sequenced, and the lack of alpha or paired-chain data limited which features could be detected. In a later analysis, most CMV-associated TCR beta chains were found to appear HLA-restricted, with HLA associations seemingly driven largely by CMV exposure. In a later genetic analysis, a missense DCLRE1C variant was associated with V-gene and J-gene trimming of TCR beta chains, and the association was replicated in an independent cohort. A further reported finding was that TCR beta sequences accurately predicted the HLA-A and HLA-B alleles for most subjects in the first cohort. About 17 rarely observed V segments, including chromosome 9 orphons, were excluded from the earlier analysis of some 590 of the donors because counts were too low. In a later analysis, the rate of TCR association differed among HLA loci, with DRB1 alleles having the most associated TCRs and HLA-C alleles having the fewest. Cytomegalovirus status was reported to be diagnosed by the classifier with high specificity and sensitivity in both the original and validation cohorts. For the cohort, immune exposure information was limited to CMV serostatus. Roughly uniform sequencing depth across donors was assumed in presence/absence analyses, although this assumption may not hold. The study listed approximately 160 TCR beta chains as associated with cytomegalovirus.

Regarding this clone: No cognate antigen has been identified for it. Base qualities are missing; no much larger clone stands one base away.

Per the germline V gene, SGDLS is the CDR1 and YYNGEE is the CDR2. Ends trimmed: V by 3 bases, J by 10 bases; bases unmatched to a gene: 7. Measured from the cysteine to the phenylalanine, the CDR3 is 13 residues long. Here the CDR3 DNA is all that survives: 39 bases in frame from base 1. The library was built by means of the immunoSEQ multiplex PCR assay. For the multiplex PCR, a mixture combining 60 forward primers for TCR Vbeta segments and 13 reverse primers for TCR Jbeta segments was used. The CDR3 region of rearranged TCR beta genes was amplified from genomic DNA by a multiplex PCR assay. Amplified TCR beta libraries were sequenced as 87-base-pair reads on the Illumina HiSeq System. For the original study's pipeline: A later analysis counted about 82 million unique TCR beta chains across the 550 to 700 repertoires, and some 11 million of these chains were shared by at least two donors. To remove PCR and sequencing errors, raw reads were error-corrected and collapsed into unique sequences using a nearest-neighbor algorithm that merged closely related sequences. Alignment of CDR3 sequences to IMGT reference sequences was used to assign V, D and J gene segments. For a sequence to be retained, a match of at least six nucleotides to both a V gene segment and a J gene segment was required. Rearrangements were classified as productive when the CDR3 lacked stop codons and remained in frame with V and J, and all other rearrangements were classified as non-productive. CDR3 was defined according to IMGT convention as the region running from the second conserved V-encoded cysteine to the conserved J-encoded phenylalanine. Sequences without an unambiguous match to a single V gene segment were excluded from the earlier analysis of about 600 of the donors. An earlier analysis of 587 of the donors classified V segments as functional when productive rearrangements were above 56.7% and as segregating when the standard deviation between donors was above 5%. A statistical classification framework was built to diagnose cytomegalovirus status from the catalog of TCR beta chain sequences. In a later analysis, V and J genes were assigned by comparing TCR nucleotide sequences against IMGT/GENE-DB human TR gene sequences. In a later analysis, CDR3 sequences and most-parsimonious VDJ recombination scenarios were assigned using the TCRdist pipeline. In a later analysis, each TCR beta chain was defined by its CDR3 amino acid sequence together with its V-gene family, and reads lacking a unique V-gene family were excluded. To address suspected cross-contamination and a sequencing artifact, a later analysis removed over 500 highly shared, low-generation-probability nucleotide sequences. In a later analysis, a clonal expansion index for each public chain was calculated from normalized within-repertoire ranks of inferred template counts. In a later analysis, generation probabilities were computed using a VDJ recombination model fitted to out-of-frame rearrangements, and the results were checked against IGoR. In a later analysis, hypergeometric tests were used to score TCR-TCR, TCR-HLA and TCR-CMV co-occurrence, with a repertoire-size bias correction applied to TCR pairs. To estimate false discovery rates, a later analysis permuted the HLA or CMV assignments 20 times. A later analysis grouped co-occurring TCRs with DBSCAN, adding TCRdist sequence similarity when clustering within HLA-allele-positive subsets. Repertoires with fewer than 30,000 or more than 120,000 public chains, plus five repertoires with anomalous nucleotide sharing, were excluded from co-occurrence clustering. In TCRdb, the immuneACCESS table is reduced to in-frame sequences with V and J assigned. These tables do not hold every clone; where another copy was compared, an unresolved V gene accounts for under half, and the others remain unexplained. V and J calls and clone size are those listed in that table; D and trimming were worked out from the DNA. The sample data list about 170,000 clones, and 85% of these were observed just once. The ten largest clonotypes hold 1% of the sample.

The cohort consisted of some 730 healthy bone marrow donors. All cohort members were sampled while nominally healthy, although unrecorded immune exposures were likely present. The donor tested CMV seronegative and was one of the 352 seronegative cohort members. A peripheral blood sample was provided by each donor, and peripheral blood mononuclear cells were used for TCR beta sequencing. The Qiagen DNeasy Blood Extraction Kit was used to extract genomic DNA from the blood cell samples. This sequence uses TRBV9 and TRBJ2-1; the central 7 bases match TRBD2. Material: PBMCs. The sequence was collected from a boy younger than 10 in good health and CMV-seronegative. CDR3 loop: CASSAPWREEQFF. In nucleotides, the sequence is TGTGCCAGCAGCGCCCCGTGGCGGGAGGAGCAGTTCTTC.